This entry lists 22 T cell receptor beta chains sequenced from one sample in a study of blood T cell repertoires in COVID-19 (dated by TCRdb to about 2020). Library construction relied on the immunoSEQ multiplex PCR assay. The table was pulled from immuneACCESS by TCRdb, which kept in-frame rearrangements only. Such tables lose some clones; where checked, under half of the loss comes from unresolved V genes, and the rest has no known cause. This sample holds 250,000 to 300,000 clones; 85% to 90% were observed only once. The top ten clonotypes cover about 4.2% of the sample. Specimen: peripheral blood. The receptors were sampled from a middle-aged man with acute or convalescent COVID-19.

This rearrangement joins TRBV7-2 to TRBJ2-3; 9 nucleotides match TRBD1. Germline V gene sequence: CDR1 SGHTA, CDR2 FQGNSA. The V segment lost 5 bases and the J segment 7 bases; nucleotides outside the gene matches: 10. The CDR3 consists of 15 residues. The DNA of the CDR3 is TGTGCCAGCAGCAAGGCCGGGACAGGGTCTAATACGCAGTATTTT. This translates into CASSKAGTGSNTQYF. Filled out from reference TRBV7-2 and TRBJ2-3, the complete variable domain reads GAGVSQSPSNKVTEKGKDVELRCDPISGHTALYWYRQSLGQGLEFLIYFQGNSAPDKSGLPSDRFSAERTGGSVSTLTIQRTQQEDSAVYLCASSKAGTGSNTQYFGPGTRLTVL.

Only one count was recorded for this clone. Here the CDR3 DNA reads TGTGCCAGCACCCAGGTCAGTAACACTGAAGCTTTCTTT. It yields the protein CASTQVSNTEAFF. V and J are TRBV2 and TRBJ1-1; no reliable D call. The CDR3 loop spans 13 amino acids. The ends were cut back, 7 bases at V and 2 bases at J, with 11 bases in the middle. The V gene's germline CDR1 is SNHLY and CDR2 FYNNEI.

The CDR3 loop is CASSRTAIIMNTEAFF. In nucleotides, the CDR3 is TGTGCCAGTTCCCGGACAGCCATTATTATGAACACTGAAGCTTTCTTT. This rearrangement joins TRBV19 to TRBJ1-1, with D possibly TRBD1 on 6 matching bases. This CDR3 is built from 16 residues. Germline V gene sequence: CDR1 LNHDA, CDR2 SQIVND (reference sequence). V lost 8 bases and J 0 bases, leaving 19 bases between the germline ends. The complete variable domain, with remaining parts taken from reference TRBV19 and TRBJ1-1, reads DGGITQSPKYLFRKEGQNVTLSCEQNLNHDAMYWYRQDPGQGLRLIYYSQIVNDFQKGDIAEGYSVSREKKESFPLTVTSAQKNPTAFYLCASSRTAIIMNTEAFFGQGTRLTVV.

The CDR3 is CASSQWIRVRGTEAFF. In DNA, the CDR3 is TGTGCCAGCAGCCAATGGATACGGGTGAGGGGGACTGAAGCTTTCTTT. V and J are TRBV16 and TRBJ1-1; weak D call: TRBD1 (6 bases). CDR1 and CDR2 from the germline V gene are KGHSY and FQNENV. This CDR3 region has 16 residues. V shed 1 base and J shed 5 bases, with 17 bases lying between them.

This clone was counted a few times. The V gene is TRBV2, the J gene TRBJ2-7; TRBD2 is a possible D gene (6 bases). This CDR3 has 14 residues. Germline V gene sequence: CDR1 SNHLY, CDR2 FYNNEI. The ends were cut back, 4 bases at V and 7 bases at J, with 17 bases in the middle. The CDR3 spells CASSADGGLLEQYF. CDR3 coding DNA: TGTGCCAGCAGTGCCGACGGTGGACTACTGGAGCAGTACTTC.

The chain couples TRBV28 to TRBJ1-1; the D gene is possibly TRBD1 (5 bases). The V gene's germline CDR1 is MDHEN and CDR2 SYDVKM. The CDR3 consists of 14 residues. V lost 6 bases to trimming and J lost 0 bases, with 11 bases between them. The CDR3 loop reads CASRAGLVNTEAFF. The DNA of the CDR3 is TGTGCCAGCAGGGCAGGGCTAGTGAACACTGAAGCTTTCTTT.

The chain combines TRBV6-1 with TRBJ1-2; no reliable D call. The V gene's germline CDR1 is MNHNS and CDR2 SASEGT. V was shortened by 0 bases and J by 5 bases, with 13 bases between the two germline ends. The CDR3 sequence is 15 residues long. CDR3: CASSEAPTRGYGYTF. The CDR3 nucleotides read TGTGCCAGCAGTGAAGCACCCACAAGAGGGTATGGCTACACCTTC.

DNA for the CDR3: TGTGCCAGCTCACCAATCCCTAGCGGGAGATCGAACACCGGGGAGCTGTTTTTT. As protein: CASSPIPSGRSNTGELFF. The chain is built from TRBV18 and TRBJ2-2; 10 bases are shared with TRBD2. This CDR3 is 18 amino acids long. The J segment lost 0 bases and the V segment lost 2 bases, leaving 6 bases of the junction unmatched. In germline, CDR1 is KGHSH, CDR2 LQKENI.

The chain links TRBV21-1 to TRBJ1-1; the DNA was not used to check the table's D call, TRBD1. TRBV21-1 is flagged as a pseudogene. The CDR3 runs 18 residues. This CDR3 reads CASSKYGQGRGEDGEAFF. CDR3 bases: TGTGCCAGCAGCAAATATGGTCAGGGCAGGGGGGAAGATGGTGAAGCTTTCTTT.

The J gene is TRBJ1-5, the V gene TRBV6-5; 9 bases align to TRBD1. J lost 7 bases, V lost 11 bases, and 12 bases had no gene match. The length of the CDR3 is 14 residues. CDR1 and CDR2 from the germline V gene are MNHEY and SVGAGI. CDR3 sequence: CAFPRGTGKQPQHF. The CDR3 coding sequence is TGTGCCTTCCCGCGCGGGACAGGGAAACAGCCCCAGCATTTT.

This sequence joins TRBV6-5 and TRBJ1-2; TRBD1 might be the D (5 bases). Germline lookup yields CDR1 MNHEY and CDR2 SVGAGI. The CDR3 has 12 residues. Trimming removed 6 bases at V and 0 bases at J, with 5 bases between. The CDR3 nucleotides are TGTGCCAGCAGGACAGCTAACTATGGCTACACCTTC. It is translated as CASRTANYGYTF.

J is TRBJ2-1 and V is TRBV2, with D possibly TRBD2 on 5 matching bases. In germline, CDR1 is SNHLY, CDR2 FYNNEI. Trimming stripped 5 bases from V and 10 bases from J, with 9 bases between. This CDR3 comprises 11 residues. CDR3 nucleotide sequence: TGTGCCAGCAGTAGGGAGTGGGAGCAGTTCTTC. Encoded protein: CASSREWEQFF.

The V call is TRBV19, the J call TRBJ1-6; tentatively, D is TRBD1 (5 bases). The germline V and J ends were trimmed by 2 bases and 5 bases, with 16 bases remaining between them. Germline V gene data show CDR1 as LNHDA and CDR2 as SQIVND (reference sequence). This CDR3 has 17 amino acids. The CDR3 is CASSIIFSGGNNSPLHF. As DNA, the CDR3 is TGTGCCAGTAGTATAATTTTTTCCGGGGGGAATAATTCACCCCTCCACTTT.

The chain couples TRBV29-1 to TRBJ1-2; 8 bases agree with TRBD1. Germline-derived CDR1 and CDR2 are SQVTM and ANQGSEA. The CDR3 has 13 amino acids. The V and J ends lost 5 bases and 8 bases, in that order; junction bases with no gene match: 10. CDR3 nucleotides: TGCAGCGTTCGCTCCGGGACAGGCTACGGCTACACCTTC. Translated: CSVRSGTGYGYTF.

CDR3: CASSSDRRDTQYF. In nucleotides, the CDR3 is TGTGCCAGTAGTTCGGACAGGAGAGATACGCAGTATTTT. The chain uses TRBV19 and TRBJ2-3; 7 bases map to TRBD1. V trimming: 5 bases; J trimming: 5 bases; junction bases outside the gene matches: 4. The CDR3 is made up of 13 amino acids. From germline, CDR1 is LNHDA and CDR2 SQIVND (reference sequence).

This chain links TRBV6-5 with TRBJ1-4; TRBD1 agrees at 10 bases. V was clipped by 7 bases and J by 5 bases; unmatched bases: 7. The CDR3 length is 15 residues. From germline, CDR1 is MNHEY and CDR2 SVGAGI. CDR3 protein: CASTTDRGQNEKLFF. The DNA for the CDR3 is TGTGCCAGCACCACCGACAGGGGGCAAAATGAAAAACTGTTTTTT.

The chain joins TRBV10-3 to TRBJ1-1; D not resolved. The CDR3 totals 13 residues. Trimming took off 5 bases at V and 2 bases at J, with 9 bases between the two ends. Looked up from germline, CDR1 is ENHRY and CDR2 is SYGVKD. CDR3 loop: CAISRSSNTEAFF. CDR3 coding DNA: TGTGCCATCAGTCGGTCGTCTAACACTGAAGCTTTCTTT.

Here the CDR3 reads CASSTGQLLYGYTF. Written as DNA, the CDR3 is TGTGCCAGTAGTACCGGACAGTTACTCTATGGCTACACCTTC. The chain carries TRBV19 and TRBJ1-2, with D maybe TRBD1 (6 bases). Germline assignment: CDR1 LNHDA and CDR2 SQIVND (reference sequence). The CDR3 has 14 residues. Trimming left V 4 bases short and J 4 bases short, with 13 bases between.

Concerning this clone itself: The same CDR3 also results from other DNA sequences found in this sample. This chain uses TRBV15 with TRBJ1-1; the D gene is possibly TRBD1 (5 bases). The CDR3 covers 14 residues. In germline, CDR1 is LNHNV, CDR2 YYDKDF (reference sequence). Between the trimmed V and J ends, which lost 1 base and 5 bases, there was a span of 11 bases. The CDR3 protein is CATSRGGGVTEAFF. The CDR3 bases are TGTGCCACCAGCAGAGGGGGAGGGGTTACTGAAGCTTTCTTT.

This sequence joins TRBV5-1 and TRBJ1-2; no reliable D call. The CDR3 is made up of 14 amino acids. V shed 3 bases and J shed 0 bases, with 9 bases lying between them. Germline V CDR1 and CDR2: SGHRS, YFSETQ. CDR3 nucleotide sequence: TGCGCCAGCAGCTCTCTGCCAGCTAACTATGGCTACACCTTC. As protein: CASSSLPANYGYTF.

This chain connects TRBV5-1 to TRBJ1-4, with D possibly matching TRBD1 (5 bases). Trimming stripped 0 bases from V and 5 bases from J, with 8 bases between. The CDR3 length is 14 residues. Germline V gives CDR1 SGHRS, CDR2 YFSETQ. CDR3 bases: TGCGCCAGCAGCTTGGCACGGGGGAATGAAAAACTGTTTTTT. Its protein product is CASSLARGNEKLFF.

The V call is TRBV29-1, the J call TRBJ2-7; the match to TRBD1 covers 7 bases. Germline assignment: CDR1 SQVTM and CDR2 ANQGSEA. The length of the CDR3 is 13 residues. V was pared by 7 bases and J by 0 bases, with 6 bases of the junction left unmatched. The CDR3 here is CSGRDSSSYEQYF. CDR3 nucleotides: TGCAGCGGACGGGACAGTAGCTCCTACGAGCAGTACTTC.